In this sample, the clone carrying this TCR beta chain turned up once. This record belongs to a study of T-cell reconstitution after alpha-beta-depleted transplantation in children. Preparation of the TCRbeta library used unique molecular identifiers. TCRdb itself ran the PCR reads through MiXCR, one entry per CDR3 protein. The sample has hundreds of thousands of distinct CDR3 sequences; 15% to 20% are singletons. The CDR3 consists of 13 residues. With 2 bases removed from V and 6 bases from J, the gap between germline ends came to 11 bases. Germline-derived CDR1 and CDR2 are SGHRS and YFSETQ. The source of this sequence is a human donor who donated a stem cell graft to a child with acute lymphoblastic leukemia. Source: PBMCs from the stem cell graft donor, taken from the stem cell graft. V is TRBV5-1 and J is TRBJ1-1; no clear D. The chain's CDR3 is CASSFRSLAEAFF. For the CDR3, the DNA is TGCGCCAGCAGCTTCAGGAGCCTAGCTGAAGCTTTCTTT.